These T cell receptor beta chains were read from a single sample in a study of cytomegalovirus exposure and HLA in healthy donors. Libraries were prepared by immunoSEQ multiplex PCR; TCRdb keeps only in-frame clonotypes and omits some of them. This sample has 60,000 to 70,000 clones; around 75% occur once, and the top ten carry approximately 24%. The sequencing input was PBMCs. These receptors were taken from a woman in her thirties or forties in good health and CMV-seropositive. Each CDR3 is given with its conserved first and last residue. D genes are given only for firm matches. Clone sizes are given selectively: once, few, many, or a class where the clone is expanded.

d_gene	j_gene	v_gene	abundance	CDR3aa	CDR3nt
TRBD1	TRBJ1-1	TRBV5-1	.	CASSWDRVNTEAFF	TGCGCCAGCAGCTGGGACAGGGTGAACACTGAAGCTTTCTTT
TRBD1	TRBJ2-1	TRBV6-5	few	CASSYVAGGYNEQFF	TGTGCCAGCAGTTACGTAGCAGGGGGTTACAATGAGCAGTTCTTC
TRBD1	TRBJ1-2	TRBV19	.	CASRSSTGGGYTF	TGTGCCAGTAGAAGCTCTACAGGGGGTGGCTACACCTTC
.	TRBJ2-2	TRBV18	.	CASSSDRGAPTGELFF	TGTGCCAGCTCCTCCGACCGGGGGGCCCCGACCGGGGAGCTGTTTTTT
.	TRBJ2-1	TRBV25-1	.	CASRRTDNEQFF	TGTGCCAGCCGAAGGACTGACAATGAGCAGTTCTTC
TRBD1	TRBJ2-7	TRBV7-9	.	CSSSLVGGQGIYEQYF	TGTTCCAGCAGCTTAGTTGGGGGACAGGGCATCTACGAGCAGTACTTC
TRBD1	TRBJ2-5	TRBV30	.	CAWSGRGETQYF	TGTGCCTGGAGTGGCAGGGGGGAGACCCAGTACTTC
TRBD1	TRBJ2-7	TRBV7-6	.	CASSRGTGISEQYF	TGTGCCAGCAGCCGCGGGACAGGGATCTCCGAGCAGTACTTC
.	TRBJ1-1	TRBV11-2	.	CASSLGAGNWFDTEAFF	TGTGCCAGCAGCTTAGGGGCAGGGAATTGGTTCGACACTGAAGCTTTCTTT
.	TRBJ2-1	TRBV4-3	.	CASSQEGPGEGEQFF	TGCGCCAGCAGCCAAGAGGGGCCAGGGGAAGGTGAGCAGTTCTTC
.	TRBJ2-1	TRBV19	.	CASTLALGNEQFF	TGTGCCAGTACCCTCGCGCTCGGCAATGAGCAGTTCTTC
.	TRBJ2-1	TRBV7-2	.	CASSLKGGSYNEQFF	TGTGCCAGCAGCTTGAAGGGGGGGTCCTACAATGAGCAGTTCTTC
TRBD1	TRBJ1-5	TRBV7-2	few	CASSLIQGAHWPQHF	TGTGCCAGCAGCCTTATACAGGGGGCACATTGGCCCCAGCATTTT
.	TRBJ2-2	TRBV18	.	CASWDLMNTGELFF	TGTGCCAGCTGGGACTTAATGAACACCGGGGAGCTGTTTTTT
TRBD1	TRBJ1-4	TRBV4-3	.	CASSHRRQGAATNEKLFF	TGCGCCAGCAGCCACCGGAGGCAGGGGGCGGCAACTAATGAAAAACTGTTTTTT
TRBD1	TRBJ1-2	TRBV13	.	CASSLGLEGAGYTF	TGTGCCAGCAGCTTAGGCCTGGAGGGGGCGGGCTACACCTTC
.	TRBJ1-5	TRBV2	medium-sized	CASSDPESGDMPQHF	TGTGCCAGCAGTGATCCCGAGTCGGGAGATATGCCCCAGCATTTT
TRBD1	TRBJ2-4	TRBV6-1	.	CASSEGRGLSYLAKNIQYF	TGTGCCAGCAGTGAGGGTAGGGGGCTCTCCTATTTGGCCAAAAACATTCAGTACTTC
TRBD2	TRBJ2-2	TRBV9	few	CASSVGPSGLTGELFF	TGTGCCAGCAGCGTAGGCCCTAGCGGTCTCACCGGGGAGCTGTTTTTT
.	TRBJ2-7	TRBV5-4	.	CASASPGTYEQYF	TGTGCCAGCGCGTCCCCCGGGACCTACGAGCAGTACTTC
TRBD1	TRBJ2-3	TRBV12-5	.	CASGDRVDTQYF	TGTGCTAGTGGGGACAGGGTTGATACGCAGTATTTT
.	TRBJ2-7	TRBV7-2	.	CASSFQRSSYEQYF	TGTGCCAGCAGCTTCCAGCGGAGCTCCTACGAGCAGTACTTC
.	TRBJ1-1	TRBV19	.	CASRKYGNEAFF	TGTGCCAGTAGAAAATACGGGAACGAAGCTTTCTTT
.	TRBJ1-2	TRBV9	.	CASTTGTTFGYTF	TGTGCCAGCACTACCGGGACAACATTTGGCTACACCTTC
TRBD2	TRBJ2-7	TRBV15	few	CATSTTSGGPYEQYF	TGTGCCACCAGCACGACTAGCGGGGGGCCATACGAGCAGTACTTC
TRBD1	TRBJ1-4	TRBV7-8	.	CASSAQSYRGDREKLFF	TGTGCCAGCAGCGCCCAGTCGTACAGGGGAGACCGCGAAAAACTGTTTTTT
TRBD1	TRBJ1-6	TRBV10-1	.	CASSESFGTGGQNSPLHF	TGCGCCAGCAGTGAGAGTTTTGGGACAGGGGGGCAAAATTCACCCCTCCACTTT
.	TRBJ2-1	TRBV6-5	.	CASSSARVNEQFF	TGTGCCAGCAGTTCCGCCAGGGTGAATGAGCAGTTCTTC
.	TRBJ2-7	TRBV7-8	.	CASSLGIGVSYEQYF	TGTGCCAGCAGCTTAGGTATCGGTGTCTCCTACGAGCAGTACTTC
TRBD2	TRBJ2-1	TRBV10-3	.	CATQRGDVNEQFF	TGTGCGACACAGCGGGGGGATGTCAATGAGCAGTTCTTC
TRBD2	TRBJ2-7	TRBV11-2	once	CASSPSGGWTYEQYF	TGTGCCAGCAGCCCGAGCGGGGGGTGGACCTACGAGCAGTACTTC
TRBD1	TRBJ2-4	TRBV6-9	.	CASSYSKGQPPF	TGTGCCAGCAGTTATTCGAAGGGACAGCCTCCCTTC
.	TRBJ1-6	TRBV10-3	.	CAIRGGQSSYNSPLHF	TGTGCCATCAGGGGGGGGCAGAGCTCCTATAATTCACCCCTCCACTTT
TRBD1	TRBJ2-7	TRBV5-3	.	CARSQGQGQYF	TGTGCCAGAAGCCAGGGACAGGGACAGTACTTC
TRBD1	TRBJ1-1	TRBV2	few	CASRDRGPEAFF	TGTGCCAGCAGGGACAGGGGTCCTGAAGCTTTCTTT
TRBD2	TRBJ2-1	TRBV19	.	CASSKRGTRGIDSYNEQFF	TGTGCCAGTAGTAAGCGGGGGACTAGGGGGATAGATAGCTACAATGAGCAGTTCTTC
.	TRBJ2-7	TRBV13	.	CASSLGRVYEQYF	TGTGCCAGCAGCCTAGGACGGGTTTACGAGCAGTACTTC
.	TRBJ1-2	TRBV5-6	.	CASTPRTLNYGYTF	TGTGCCAGCACCCCCCGGACACTAAACTATGGCTACACCTTC
.	TRBJ2-2	TRBV2	few	CASRLGSTGELFF	TGTGCCAGTAGACTCGGATCCACCGGGGAGCTGTTTTTT
.	TRBJ2-7	TRBV19	.	CAAGQTYEQYF	TGTGCCGCAGGGCAGACCTACGAGCAGTACTTC
TRBD2	TRBJ2-1	TRBV10-1	few	CASKASGGNNEQFF	TGCGCCAGCAAGGCTAGCGGGGGGAACAATGAGCAGTTCTTC
.	TRBJ2-3	TRBV11-2	.	CASSFAGQTTDTQYF	TGTGCCAGCAGCTTCGCCGGACAGACCACAGATACGCAGTATTTT
.	TRBJ2-7	TRBV20-1	.	CSASDNYEQYF	TGCAGTGCTAGCGACAACTACGAGCAGTACTTC
.	TRBJ2-7	TRBV5-6	.	CASKAGLSYEQYF	TGTGCCAGCAAGGCAGGGTTGTCCTACGAGCAGTACTTC
TRBD2	TRBJ2-1	TRBV28	.	CASIQGGEQFF	TGTGCCAGCATCCAGGGAGGGGAGCAGTTCTTC
.	TRBJ2-3	TRBV25-1	.	CASRQYGEADTQYF	TGTGCCAGCAGGCAATACGGGGAGGCAGATACGCAGTATTTT
.	TRBJ1-6	TRBV29-1	.	CSVRTDNSPLHF	TGCAGCGTTCGTACAGATAATTCACCCCTCCACTTT
.	TRBJ1-1	TRBV9	.	CASSIEGDTEAFF	TGTGCCAGCAGCATAGAGGGGGACACTGAAGCTTTCTTT
TRBD1	TRBJ1-6	TRBV2	.	CASSDGTGGRNSPLHF	TGTGCCAGCAGTGATGGGACAGGGGGTAGGAATTCACCCCTCCACTTT